The clone carrying this TCR beta chain was counted a few times. Its target is not known. A J-beta primer mix and a sample-barcoded 5' primer were used in a second PCR of roughly 7 to 12 cycles. The study obtained at least 3 million CDR3-containing paired-end reads from every sample. One entry per CDR3 protein results from TCRdb running MiXCR on the 5' RACE reads. The data contain 550,000 to 750,000 distinct CDR3 sequences, roughly 21% of them singletons. This sample is drawn from a study of blood T cells in healthy people across ages. Points from the study as a whole: Roughly linearly, TCR beta diversity per million T cells fell as age increased.

V was trimmed by 6 bases and J by 2 bases, leaving 14 bases between them. CDR3 length equals 15 residues. The germline CDR1 and CDR2 sequences are DFQATT and SNEGSKA (reference sequence). This TCR derives from a man in his 70s in good health. Sequences were obtained from blood. The gene calls are TRBV20-1 and TRBJ2-6; D might be TRBD1 (6 bases). For the CDR3, the DNA is TGCAGTGCGCAACAACAGGGAACTGGGGCCAACGTCCTGACTTTC. It yields the protein CSAQQQGTGANVLTF.